This T cell receptor beta chain was retrieved from a study of shared clonotypes between healthy human individuals. Regarding the study as a whole: Genetic and exposure-history diversity was limited by the small donor number.

Caucasian adults residing in Nashville, Tennessee made up all the donors. The CDR3 consists of 17 residues. Trimming left V 4 bases short and J 0 bases short, with 14 bases between. The germline V gene has CDR1 SGHRS and CDR2 YFSETQ. For this clone: Its antigen is not identified.

The deep-level immunoSEQ assay was used. Original handling: ImmunoSEQ supplied junction-only sequences lacking quality scores, so filtering was different. Sequenced by immunoSEQ multiplex PCR; TCRdb stores in-frame clones only, minus some. The V and J calls and the clone size are those of that table, but D and trimming were determined from the DNA. The sample shows about 490,000 clones, 78% of them seen only once. Sequenced material: PBMCs. This TCR was recovered from a woman between 40 and 50 years old in good health. Some clones in this sample may be carry-over from other donors' samples. The chain uses TRBV5-1 and TRBJ2-6; D perhaps matches TRBD2 (6 bases). CDR3 sequence (DNA): TGCGCCAGCAGCAAGACTAGGCCGAGCTCTGGGGCCAACGTCCTGACTTTC. Translation gives CASSKTRPSSGANVLTF.